Included here is one T cell receptor beta chain sequence, with context. The data originate from a study of blood T cell repertoires in COVID-19. Study information: Samples of COVID-19 (acute and convalescent) were obtained from the United States, Italy and Spain. Nucleic acid was either cDNA or gDNA, and it came from T cells, B-cell-depleted T cells, or PBMCs.

Authors' analysis steps: Amplified reference gene primers provided the basis for estimating nucleated cell counts. Only in-frame clones appear in the TCRdb table, and some are missing; sequencing was by immunoSEQ multiplex PCR. The DNA was the basis for D and trimming; V, J and clone size are from that table. The repertoire consists of under 300,000 clones, with 86% occurring once and the leading ten covering 9% to 15%. Per the germline V gene, CDR1 is SGHRS and CDR2 is YFSETQ. This CDR3 contains 18 residues. V lost 0 bases and J lost 2; bases outside the gene matches: 11. This TCR was recovered from a man aged 80 or over with acute or convalescent COVID-19. The source material was peripheral blood. The J gene is TRBJ1-1, the V gene TRBV5-1, with 9 bases that match TRBD1. The CDR3 sequence: CASSLGLTGGLGNTEAFF. The CDR3 DNA is TGCGCCAGCAGCTTGGGTCTTACAGGGGGCTTAGGCAACACTGAAGCTTTCTTT.